These 7 T cell receptor beta chains came from one sample sequenced in a study of early stage breast cancer tumors. This table comes from immunoSEQ multiplex PCR, and its TCRdb copy is limited to in-frame clones, with some not included. The sample lists some 20,000 clones, 83% seen once, with more than 1.5% in the top ten. Sequencing used blood. The receptors derive from a person aged 70 to 85 with breast cancer.

The chain is built from TRBV18 and TRBJ1-6, with 7 bases matching TRBD1. Germline V gene data show CDR1 as KGHSH and CDR2 as LQKENI. The CDR3 is made up of 13 amino acids. V gave up 4 bases and J gave up 14 bases; unmatched junction bases: 8. The CDR3 DNA reads as TGTGCCAGCTCACAACAGACAGGGAAGACCCTCCACTTT. It encodes CASSQQTGKTLHF.

V usage is TRBV19 and J usage is TRBJ1-5; the match to TRBD1 covers 11 bases. J was trimmed by 2 bases and V by 3 bases; bases with no gene match: 9. The CDR3 has 18 residues. Germline CDR1 reads LNHDA; CDR2 reads SQIVND (reference sequence). The CDR3 DNA is TGTGCCAGTAGTATTCAGGGGACAGGGGGTTACGGCAATCAGCCCCAGCATTTT. This codes for CASSIQGTGGYGNQPQHF.

The rearrangement uses TRBV5-1 and TRBJ2-7; a weak D match, TRBD2 (5 bases). V dropped 2 bases and J dropped 6 bases, with 15 bases sitting between them. This CDR3 comprises 14 residues. Germline CDR1 is SGHRS and CDR2 is YFSETQ. The CDR3 protein is CASSFYEGTSEQYF. The CDR3 DNA reads TGCGCCAGCAGCTTTTATGAGGGCACTAGCGAGCAGTACTTC. The complete variable domain, with remaining parts taken from reference TRBV5-1 and TRBJ2-7, reads KAGVTQTPRYLIKTRGQQVTLSCSPISGHRSVSWYQQTPGQGLQFLFEYFSETQRNKGNFPGRFSGRQFSNSRSEMNVSTLELGDSALYLCASSFYEGTSEQYFGPGTRLTVT.

V and J are TRBV29-1 and TRBJ1-4; the D gene is possibly TRBD1 (6 bases). This CDR3 spans 14 amino acids. Germline V gene lookup returns CDR1 SQVTM and CDR2 ANQGSEA. V was trimmed by 2 bases and J by 7 bases, leaving 14 bases between them. This CDR3 reads CSVETGGGGEKLFF. Written as DNA, the CDR3 is TGCAGCGTTGAAACCGGGGGAGGGGGTGAAAAACTGTTTTTT.

This chain joins TRBV11-2 and TRBJ1-2, with TRBD1 as a possible D gene (5 bases). Germline V lookup: CDR1 SGHAT, CDR2 FQNNGV. This CDR3 comprises 13 residues. Trimming cost V 3 bases and J 9 bases, with 14 bases left between them. CDR3 sequence: CASSFGGFVRYTF. The CDR3 coding sequence is TGTGCCAGCAGCTTCGGGGGGTTCGTACGCTACACCTTC.

The rearrangement links TRBV4-1 to TRBJ2-3, with a weak D call TRBD2 (6 bases). This CDR3 has 16 amino acids. Germline CDR1 reads MGHRA; CDR2 reads YSYEKL. V shed 0 bases and J shed 7 bases, with 17 bases lying between them. The CDR3 bases are TGCGCCAGCAGCCAAGATATTAGCGGTGGGACCAATACGCAGTATTTT. This codes for CASSQDISGGTNTQYF.

J is TRBJ2-1 and V is TRBV5-1, with 8 nucleotides matching TRBD2. The CDR3 has 15 amino acids. The V segment lost 1 base and the J segment 5 bases; nucleotides outside the gene matches: 5. CDR1 SGHRS and CDR2 YFSETQ come from the germline V gene. CDR3 sequence (DNA): TGCGCCAGCAGCTTGATCGGGGGGGGAAACAATGAGCAGTTCTTC. Translating it yields CASSLIGGGNNEQFF.